Below are 26 T cell receptor beta chains sequenced from a single sample in a study of blood T cell repertoires in COVID-19. Using immunoSEQ multiplex PCR, the repertoire was profiled, and TCRdb retains in-frame clones only, with some absent. The repertoire consists of about 280,000 clones, with about 85% occurring once and the leading ten covering 2% to 2.5%. The sample taken for sequencing was peripheral blood. These receptors all come from a woman aged 45-59 years who had recovered from COVID-19.

The CDR3 is CASSLAAGPHEQFF. The CDR3 DNA is TGCGCCAGCAGCTTGGCCGCAGGGCCCCATGAGCAGTTCTTC. The chain links TRBV5-1 to TRBJ2-1; D might be TRBD1 (5 bases). CDR1 is SGHRS and CDR2 is YFSETQ in the germline V gene. The CDR3 sequence is 14 residues long. Trimming took 0 bases from V and 8 from J, leaving 12 bases between them.

V usage is TRBV6-2 or TRBV6-3 and J usage is TRBJ2-1, with D possibly TRBD2 on 5 matching bases. Germline CDR1 MNHEY, CDR2 SVGEGT. The CDR3 length is 15 residues. V was pared by 0 bases and J by 2 bases, with 8 bases between. Here the CDR3 DNA reads TGTGCCAGCAGTTACTCACCGGGGACCTACAATGAGCAGTTCTTC. Residues: CASSYSPGTYNEQFF.

J is TRBJ2-3 and V is TRBV9, with 12 bases identical to TRBD2. Germline V gene sequence: CDR1 SGDLS, CDR2 YYNGEE. Trimming removed 3 bases from V and 2 bases from J; junction bases left unmatched: 7. The CDR3 totals 17 residues. CDR3 nucleotide sequence: TGTGCCAGCAGCGATGGAGGACTAGCGGGGAACACAGATACGCAGTATTTT. Amino acid sequence: CASSDGGLAGNTDTQYF.

The CDR3: CASSSGQGRNTEAFF. The CDR3 DNA reads as TGTGCCAGCAGTAGTGGACAGGGGCGGAACACTGAAGCTTTCTTT. The rearrangement joins TRBV27 to TRBJ1-1; TRBD1 matches at 9 bases. This CDR3 region has 15 residues. The ends lost 5 bases at V and 1 base at J; junction bases unmatched: 5. Germline V lookup: CDR1 MNHEY, CDR2 SMNVEV (reference sequence).

The J gene is TRBJ2-2, the V gene TRBV13; D may be TRBD2 (5 bases). CDR1 is PRHDT and CDR2 is FYEKMQ in the germline V gene (reference sequence). V shed 2 bases and J shed 4 bases, with 17 bases lying between them. The CDR3 spans 17 residues. CDR3 residues: CASSLPTRRAGTGELFF. CDR3 bases: TGTGCCAGCAGCTTACCCACAAGACGGGCGGGCACCGGGGAGCTGTTTTTT.

The chain links TRBV6-5 to TRBJ2-3, with D perhaps TRBD2 (5 bases). V lost 2 bases and J 6 bases, leaving 9 bases between the germline ends. Germline CDR1 and CDR2: MNHEY and SVGAGI. This CDR3 region has 13 residues. CDR3 region: CASSYAGGDTQYF. The CDR3, as DNA: TGTGCCAGCAGTTACGCAGGCGGGGATACGCAGTATTTT.

V is TRBV28 and J is TRBJ2-1, with D perhaps TRBD2 (5 bases). The CDR3 has 11 amino acids. With 7 bases removed from V and 6 bases from J, the gap between germline ends came to 7 bases. Germline lookup yields CDR1 MDHEN and CDR2 SYDVKM. CDR3 in amino acids: CASNRGNEQFF. CDR3 DNA sequence: TGTGCCAGCAATCGGGGCAATGAGCAGTTCTTC.

This CDR3 reads CASSQRGLAGAHEQYF. The DNA of the CDR3 is TGTGCCAGCAGCCAAAGGGGACTAGCGGGAGCCCACGAGCAGTACTTC. The chain couples TRBV3-1 (or the pseudogene TRBV3-2) to TRBJ2-7; TRBD2 matches at 14 bases. CDR3 size: 16 residues. V gave up 2 bases and J gave up 5 bases; unmatched junction bases: 5. The germline gives CDR1 LGHDT, CDR2 YNNKEL (reference sequence).

This rearrangement joins TRBV21-1 to TRBJ2-7; the table's D call of TRBD1 was not tested on the DNA. TRBV21-1 is a pseudogene segment. This CDR3 comprises 16 residues. In DNA, the CDR3 is TGTGCCAGCAGCAAAGATGGCAGGGGGACCTCCTACGAGCAGTACTTC. Translated, it gives CASSKDGRGTSYEQYF.

DNA of the CDR3: TGTGCCAGCCAGACAGGGCCCGAAGCTGAAGCTTTCTTT. Amino acids: CASQTGPEAEAFF. This rearrangement joins TRBV19 to TRBJ1-1, with TRBD1 identical over 7 bases. V was pared by 9 bases and J by 6 bases, with 10 bases of the junction left unmatched. The CDR3 contains 13 residues. Germline assignment: CDR1 LNHDA and CDR2 SQIVND (reference sequence). Full variable domain (missing parts from reference TRBV19 and TRBJ1-1): DGGITQSPKYLFRKEGQNVTLSCEQNLNHDAMYWYRQDPGQGLRLIYYSQIVNDFQKGDIAEGYSVSREKKESFPLTVTSAQKNPTAFYLCASQTGPEAEAFFGQGTRLTVV.

As concerns this clone: The sample contains more than one DNA sequence encoding this CDR3. This rearrangement joins TRBV20-1 to TRBJ1-2; unclear D gene. Germline values: CDR1 DFQATT, CDR2 SNEGSKA (reference sequence). The ends were cut back, 6 bases at V and 7 bases at J, with 6 bases in the middle. The CDR3 is made up of 9 amino acids. This chain's CDR3 is CSAPSGYTF. DNA of the CDR3: TGCAGTGCCCCCAGTGGCTACACCTTC.

This rearrangement joins TRBV5-1 to TRBJ1-1; unclear D gene. The germline V and J ends were trimmed by 3 bases and 5 bases, with 14 bases remaining between them. This CDR3 has 14 amino acids. Germline V gene lookup returns CDR1 SGHRS and CDR2 YFSETQ. CDR3 sequence (DNA): TGCGCCAGCAGCTCCGTCGGCCGAGGGACTGAAGCTTTCTTT. Its translation is CASSSVGRGTEAFF.

This clone was recorded only once. V gene TRBV2 combines with J gene TRBJ1-5, with a possible D match to TRBD1 (6 bases). The CDR3 consists of 15 residues. Germline-derived CDR1 and CDR2 are SNHLY and FYNNEI. Trimming stripped 6 bases from V and 4 bases from J, with 16 bases between. The DNA of the CDR3 is TGTGCCAGCAGCCCCCAAGGGGGAGTGAATCAGCCCCAGCATTTT. It encodes CASSPQGGVNQPQHF.

This clone was seen only once. This chain joins TRBV27 and TRBJ2-7; 10 bases map to TRBD1. V dropped 4 bases and J dropped 3; count of bases not matched to a gene: 6. Germline values: CDR1 MNHEY, CDR2 SMNVEV (reference sequence). The CDR3 runs to 15 residues. CDR3 amino acids: CASSYSRDRGYEQYF. CDR3 nucleotides: TGTGCCAGCAGTTATTCACGGGACAGGGGCTACGAGCAGTACTTC.

This sequence joins TRBV3-1 (or the pseudogene TRBV3-2) and TRBJ1-6; D is perhaps TRBD1 (5 bases). Trimming stripped 7 bases from V and 8 bases from J, with 12 bases between. The germline V gene encodes CDR1 LGHDT and CDR2 YNNKEL (reference sequence). This CDR3 is 13 amino acids long. DNA of the CDR3: TGTGCCAGCACAGGTACAGGTTATTCACCCCTCCACTTT. Protein sequence: CASTGTGYSPLHF.

This chain joins TRBV7-2 and TRBJ2-1; 7 bases are a match to TRBD2. The CDR3 length is 15 residues. CDR1 and CDR2 (germline): SGHTA, FQGNSA. The J segment lost 6 bases and the V segment lost 5 bases, leaving 10 bases of the junction unmatched. The CDR3 sequence is CASSKMGGVGNEQFF. The CDR3 nucleotides read TGTGCCAGCAGCAAGATGGGGGGGGTCGGCAATGAGCAGTTCTTC.

The V gene is TRBV5-8, the J gene TRBJ1-5; 7 bases are shared with TRBD1. The CDR3 is made up of 18 amino acids. Germline CDR1 reads SGHTS; CDR2 reads YDEGEE. V gave up 1 base and J gave up 0 bases; unmatched junction bases: 10. CDR3 amino acids: CASSLLHRGRYSNQPQHF. The CDR3 coding sequence is TGTGCCAGCAGCTTGCTCCACAGGGGTCGGTATAGCAATCAGCCCCAGCATTTT. The whole variable domain, filled in from reference TRBV5-8 and TRBJ1-5, reads EAGVTQSPTHLIKTRGQQATLRCSPISGHTSVYWYQQALGLGLQFLLWYDEGEERNRGNFPPRFSGRQFPNYSSELNVNALELEDSALYLCASSLLHRGRYSNQPQHFGDGTRLSIL.

V and J are TRBV11-2 and TRBJ2-2; D is unresolved. Germline-derived CDR1 and CDR2 are SGHAT and FQNNGV. The CDR3 is 15 residues long. V was pared by 2 bases and J by 2 bases, with 9 bases between. CDR3 nucleotides: TGTGCCAGCAGCTTAACGTTACTAAACACCGGGGAGCTGTTTTTT. This codes for CASSLTLLNTGELFF. The variable domain in full, with the rest retrieved from reference TRBV11-2 and TRBJ2-2, is EAGVAQSPRYKIIEKRQSVAFWCNPISGHATLYWYQQILGQGPKLLIQFQNNGVVDDSQLPKDRFSAERLKGVDSTLKIQPAKLEDSAVYLCASSLTLLNTGELFFGEGSRLTVL.

J is TRBJ2-5 and V is TRBV9; D perhaps matches TRBD2 (6 bases). The V gene's germline CDR1 is SGDLS and CDR2 YYNGEE. Trimming took off 0 bases at V and 1 base at J, with 7 bases between the two ends. The CDR3 is 14 residues long. The CDR3 sequence is CASSVAGGQETQYF. CDR3 in DNA: TGTGCCAGCAGCGTAGCCGGGGGCCAAGAGACCCAGTACTTC.

CDR3 loop: CASNRDSPETQYF. Written as DNA, the CDR3 is TGTGCCAGCAATAGAGACAGTCCGGAGACCCAGTACTTC. The chain employs TRBV6-6 and TRBJ2-5; perhaps TRBD1 as D (5 bases). The germline V and J ends were trimmed by 7 bases and 5 bases, with 14 bases remaining between them. Germline V CDR1 and CDR2: MNHNY, SVGAGI (reference sequence). The CDR3 length is 13 residues.

The J gene is TRBJ1-1, the V gene TRBV9, with TRBD1 identical over 7 bases. V lost 4 bases, J lost 4 bases, and 10 bases stayed unmatched. The CDR3 is 15 residues long. Germline V lookup: CDR1 SGDLS, CDR2 YYNGEE. The CDR3 spells CASSPQTGLGTEAFF. The CDR3, as DNA: TGTGCCAGCAGCCCCCAGACAGGGCTGGGCACTGAAGCTTTCTTT.

V usage is TRBV4-3 and J usage is TRBJ2-2, with a possible D match to TRBD2 (6 bases). Germline-derived CDR1 and CDR2 are LGHNA and YSLEER. This CDR3 region has 18 residues. V dropped 3 bases and J dropped 5 bases, with 22 bases sitting between them. The CDR3 is CASSHATSSDGWTGELFF. DNA of the CDR3: TGCGCCAGCAGCCATGCGACCTCTAGCGATGGGTGGACCGGGGAGCTGTTTTTT.

The V and J genes are TRBV7-3 and TRBJ2-3; 9 nucleotides match TRBD2. The length of the CDR3 is 16 residues. Germline V gives CDR1 SGHTA, CDR2 FQGTGA. Trimming at V came to 6 bases and at J to 0 bases, leaving 7 bases not matched to a gene. This CDR3 reads CASSLGLAGSTDTQYF. CDR3 coding DNA: TGTGCCAGCAGTCTAGGGCTAGCGGGGAGCACAGATACGCAGTATTTT.

This chain connects TRBV27 to TRBJ2-7; 7 bases agree with TRBD2. Germline V gives CDR1 MNHEY, CDR2 SMNVEV (reference sequence). The CDR3 is made up of 14 amino acids. Germline trimming cut 2 bases from V and 5 bases from J; bases unmatched to any gene: 6. This CDR3 is CASSLAGAEDEQYF. The CDR3 nucleotides read TGTGCCAGCAGTTTAGCGGGAGCCGAAGACGAGCAGTACTTC.

This sequence joins TRBV27 and TRBJ2-7; 12 bases fit TRBD2. With V trimmed by 5 bases and J by 1 base, 3 bases remained unmatched. This CDR3 spans 15 amino acids. Germline CDR1 reads MNHEY; CDR2 reads SMNVEV (reference sequence). The CDR3 loop reads CASSQTSGGSYEQYF. CDR3 coding DNA: TGTGCCAGCAGTCAAACTAGCGGGGGGTCCTACGAGCAGTACTTC.

The gene calls are TRBV7-2 and TRBJ1-3, with 8 bases aligning to TRBD1. The germline V gene encodes CDR1 SGHTA and CDR2 FQGNSA. V lost 3 bases to trimming and J lost 2 bases; unmatched junction nucleotides: 0. This CDR3 comprises 14 residues. The CDR3 nucleotides are TGTGCCAGCAGCTTGACAGGGGCTGGAAACACCATATATTTT. Translated, it gives CASSLTGAGNTIYF.